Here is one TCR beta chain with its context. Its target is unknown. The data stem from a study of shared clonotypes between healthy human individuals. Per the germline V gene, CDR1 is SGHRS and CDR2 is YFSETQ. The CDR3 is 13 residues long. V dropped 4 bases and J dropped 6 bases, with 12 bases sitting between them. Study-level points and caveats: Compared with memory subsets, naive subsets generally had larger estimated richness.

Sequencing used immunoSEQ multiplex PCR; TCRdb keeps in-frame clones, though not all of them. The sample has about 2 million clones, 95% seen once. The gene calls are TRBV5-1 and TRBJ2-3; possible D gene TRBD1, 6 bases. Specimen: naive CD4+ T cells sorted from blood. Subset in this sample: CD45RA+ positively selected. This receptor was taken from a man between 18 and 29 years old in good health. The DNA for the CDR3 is TGCGCCAGCAGCAACCAGGGGTACGATACGCAGTATTTT. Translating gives CASSNQGYDTQYF.